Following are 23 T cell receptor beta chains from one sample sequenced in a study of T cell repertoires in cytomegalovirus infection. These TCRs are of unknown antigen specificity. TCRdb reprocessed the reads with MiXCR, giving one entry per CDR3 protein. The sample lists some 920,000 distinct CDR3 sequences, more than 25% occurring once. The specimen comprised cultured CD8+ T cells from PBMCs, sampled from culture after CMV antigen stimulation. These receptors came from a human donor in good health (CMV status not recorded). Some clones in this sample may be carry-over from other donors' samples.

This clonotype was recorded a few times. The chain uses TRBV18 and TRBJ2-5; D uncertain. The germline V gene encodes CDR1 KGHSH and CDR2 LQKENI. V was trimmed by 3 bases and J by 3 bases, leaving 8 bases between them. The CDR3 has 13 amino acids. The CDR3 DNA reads TGTGCCAGCTCACCCCCTTCAGAAGAGACCCAGTACTTC. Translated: CASSPPSEETQYF.

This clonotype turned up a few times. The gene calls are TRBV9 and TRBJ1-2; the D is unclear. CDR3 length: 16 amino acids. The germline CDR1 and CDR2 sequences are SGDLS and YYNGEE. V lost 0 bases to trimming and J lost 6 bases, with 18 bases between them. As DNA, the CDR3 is TGTGCCAGCAGCGTAGTTCCCAAGGAGGGAGGGAATGGCTACACCTTC. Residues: CASSVVPKEGGNGYTF.

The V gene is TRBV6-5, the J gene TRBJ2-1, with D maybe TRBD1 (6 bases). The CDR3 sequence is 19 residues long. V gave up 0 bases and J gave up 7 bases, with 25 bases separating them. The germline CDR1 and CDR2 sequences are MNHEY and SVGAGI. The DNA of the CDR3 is TGTGCCAGCAGTTACTCGAGGGCGAGGGGGACCCTGGACGGGAATGAGCAGTTCTTC. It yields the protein CASSYSRARGTLDGNEQFF.

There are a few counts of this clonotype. The CDR3 DNA reads as TGTGCCAGTAGTATAGGCAGGGCACATGAGCAGTTCTTC. Translating gives CASSIGRAHEQFF. The J gene is TRBJ2-1, the V gene TRBV19, with D possibly TRBD1 on 5 matching bases. This CDR3 is 13 amino acids long. Trimming took 1 base from V and 8 from J, leaving 9 bases between them. Per the germline V gene, CDR1 is LNHDA and CDR2 is SQIVND (reference sequence).

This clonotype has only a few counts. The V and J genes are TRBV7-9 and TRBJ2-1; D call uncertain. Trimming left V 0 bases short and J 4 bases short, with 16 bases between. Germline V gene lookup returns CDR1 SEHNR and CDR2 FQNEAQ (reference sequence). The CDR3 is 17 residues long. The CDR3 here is CASSLAGRPSRYNEQFF. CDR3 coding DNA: TGTGCCAGCAGCTTAGCTGGCAGACCAAGCAGATACAATGAGCAGTTCTTC.

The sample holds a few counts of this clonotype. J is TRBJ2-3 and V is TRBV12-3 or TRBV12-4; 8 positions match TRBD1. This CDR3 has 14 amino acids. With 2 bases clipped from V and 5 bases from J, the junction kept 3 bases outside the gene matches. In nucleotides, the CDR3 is TGTGCCAGCAGTTTACCAGGGGGCAGAGATACGCAGTATTTT. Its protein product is CASSLPGGRDTQYF.

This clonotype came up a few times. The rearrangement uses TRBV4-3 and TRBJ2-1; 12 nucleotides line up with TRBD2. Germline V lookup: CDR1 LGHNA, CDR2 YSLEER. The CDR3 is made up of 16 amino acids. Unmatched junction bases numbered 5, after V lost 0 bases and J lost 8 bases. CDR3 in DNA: TGCGCCAGCAGCCAAGAACCTAGCGGGGGGGTTGATGAGCAGTTCTTC. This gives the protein CASSQEPSGGVDEQFF.

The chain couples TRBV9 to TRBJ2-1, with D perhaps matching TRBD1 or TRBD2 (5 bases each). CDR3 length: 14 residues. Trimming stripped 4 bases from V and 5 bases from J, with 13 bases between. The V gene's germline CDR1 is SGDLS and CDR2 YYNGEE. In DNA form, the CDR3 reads TGTGCCAGCAGCTTCCGGGACCCCAACAATGAGCAGTTCTTC. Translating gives CASSFRDPNNEQFF.

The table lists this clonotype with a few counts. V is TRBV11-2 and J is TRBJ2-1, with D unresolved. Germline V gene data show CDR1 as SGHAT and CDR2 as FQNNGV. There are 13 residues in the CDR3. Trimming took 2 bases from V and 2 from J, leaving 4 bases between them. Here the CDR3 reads CASSLMAYNEQFF. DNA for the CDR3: TGTGCCAGCAGCTTAATGGCCTACAATGAGCAGTTCTTC. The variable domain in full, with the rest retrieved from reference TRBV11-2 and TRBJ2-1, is EAGVAQSPRYKIIEKRQSVAFWCNPISGHATLYWYQQILGQGPKLLIQFQNNGVVDDSQLPKDRFSAERLKGVDSTLKIQPAKLEDSAVYLCASSLMAYNEQFFGPGTRLTVL.

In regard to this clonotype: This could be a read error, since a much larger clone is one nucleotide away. The CDR3 DNA reads as TGTGCCAGCAGTTCAGGGTGGAATGAGCAGTTCTTC. It codes for CASSSGWNEQFF. The chain has TRBV27 and TRBJ2-1, with D possibly matching TRBD1 (5 bases). The CDR3 has 12 amino acids. V was trimmed by 4 bases and J by 7 bases, leaving 8 bases between them. Germline-derived CDR1 and CDR2 are MNHEY and SMNVEV (reference sequence).

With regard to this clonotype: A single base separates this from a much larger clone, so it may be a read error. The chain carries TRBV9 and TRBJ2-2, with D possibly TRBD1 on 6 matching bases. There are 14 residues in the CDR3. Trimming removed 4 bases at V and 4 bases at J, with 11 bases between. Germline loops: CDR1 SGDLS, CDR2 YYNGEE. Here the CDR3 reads CASSTQQGTGELFF. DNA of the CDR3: TGTGCCAGCAGCACCCAACAGGGCACCGGGGAGCTGTTTTTT.

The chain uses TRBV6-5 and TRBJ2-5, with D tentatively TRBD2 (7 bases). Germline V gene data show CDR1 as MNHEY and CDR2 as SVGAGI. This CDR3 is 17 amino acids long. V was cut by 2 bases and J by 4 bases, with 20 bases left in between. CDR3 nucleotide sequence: TGTGCCAGCAGTTACGAAGGTCGGCGGGGGCCGGCAGAGACCCAGTACTTC. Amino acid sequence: CASSYEGRRGPAETQYF.

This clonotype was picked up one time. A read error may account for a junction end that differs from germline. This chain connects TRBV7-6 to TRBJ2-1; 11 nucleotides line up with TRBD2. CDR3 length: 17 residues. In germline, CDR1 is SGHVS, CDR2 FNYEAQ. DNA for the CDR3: TGTACCAGCAGCTGGCCCCCGACTAGCGGGGCTTACAATGAGCAGTTCTTC. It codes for CTSSWPPTSGAYNEQFF.

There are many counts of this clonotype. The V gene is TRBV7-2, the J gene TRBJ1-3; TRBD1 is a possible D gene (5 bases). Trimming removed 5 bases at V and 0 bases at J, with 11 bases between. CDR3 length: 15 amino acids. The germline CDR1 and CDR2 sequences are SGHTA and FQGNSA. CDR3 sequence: CASSATTVSGNTIYF. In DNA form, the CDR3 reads TGTGCCAGCAGCGCCACGACAGTCTCTGGAAACACCATATATTTT.

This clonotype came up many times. CDR3 sequence: CASSLKRGSGLENTEAFF. The CDR3 nucleotides read TGTGCCAGCAGCTTAAAAAGGGGTTCAGGATTAGAGAACACTGAAGCTTTCTTT. The chain couples TRBV7-2 to TRBJ1-1; D is perhaps TRBD1 (5 bases). This CDR3 region has 18 residues. The ends were cut back, 2 bases at V and 1 base at J, with 20 bases in the middle. Germline loops: CDR1 SGHTA, CDR2 FQGNSA.

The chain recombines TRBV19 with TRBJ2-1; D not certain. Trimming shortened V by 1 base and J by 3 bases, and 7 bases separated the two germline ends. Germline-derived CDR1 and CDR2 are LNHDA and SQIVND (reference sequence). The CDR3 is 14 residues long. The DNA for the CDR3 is TGTGCCAGTAGTATAGTAGCCGGCTACAATGAGCAGTTCTTC. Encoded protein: CASSIVAGYNEQFF.

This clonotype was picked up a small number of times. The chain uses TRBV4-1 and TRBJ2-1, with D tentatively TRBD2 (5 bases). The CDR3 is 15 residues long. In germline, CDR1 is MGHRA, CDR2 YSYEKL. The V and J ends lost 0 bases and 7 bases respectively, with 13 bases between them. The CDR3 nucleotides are TGCGCCAGCAGCCAAGAGGATCTGTCGGGGAATGAGCAGTTCTTC. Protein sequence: CASSQEDLSGNEQFF.

The CDR3 protein is CASSEFFGTGGGTDTQYF. CDR3 nucleotide sequence: TGTGCCAGCAGTGAATTTTTCGGGACAGGGGGTGGCACAGATACGCAGTATTTT. This chain uses TRBV25-1 with TRBJ2-3, with 11 bases fitting TRBD1. The V gene end was trimmed by 1 base and the J gene end by 1 base; junction bases not matched to a gene: 7. The CDR3 runs to 18 residues. Germline CDR1 is MGHDK and CDR2 is SYGVNS.

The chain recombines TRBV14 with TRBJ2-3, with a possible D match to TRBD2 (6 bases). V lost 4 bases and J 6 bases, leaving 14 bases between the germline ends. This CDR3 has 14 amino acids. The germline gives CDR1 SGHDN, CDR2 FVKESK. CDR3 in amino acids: CASSPGLGLDTQYF. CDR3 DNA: TGTGCCAGCAGCCCGGGACTGGGCCTGGATACGCAGTATTTT.

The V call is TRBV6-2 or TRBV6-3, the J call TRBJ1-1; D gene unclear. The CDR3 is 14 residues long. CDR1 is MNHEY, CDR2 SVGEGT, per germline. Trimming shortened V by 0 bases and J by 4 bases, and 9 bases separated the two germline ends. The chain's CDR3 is CASSYSIDVTEAFF. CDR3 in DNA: TGTGCCAGCAGTTACTCGATCGATGTCACTGAAGCTTTCTTT.

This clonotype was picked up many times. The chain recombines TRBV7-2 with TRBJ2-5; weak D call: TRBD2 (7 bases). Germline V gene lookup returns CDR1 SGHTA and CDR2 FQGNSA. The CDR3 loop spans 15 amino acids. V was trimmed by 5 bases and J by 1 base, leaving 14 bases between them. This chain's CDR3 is CASSPRGAGQETQYF. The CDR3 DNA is TGTGCCAGCAGCCCCCGGGGGGCAGGCCAAGAGACCCAGTACTTC.

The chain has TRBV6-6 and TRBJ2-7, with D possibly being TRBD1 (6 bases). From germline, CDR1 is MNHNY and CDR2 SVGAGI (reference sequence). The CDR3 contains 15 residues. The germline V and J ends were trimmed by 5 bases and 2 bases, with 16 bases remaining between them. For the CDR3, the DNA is TGTGCCAGCAGTCCCCCAGGGGACGCCCCCTACGAGCAGTACTTC. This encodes CASSPPGDAPYEQYF.

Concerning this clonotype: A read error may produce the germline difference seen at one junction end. Here the CDR3 reads CANSLGQTQETQYF. CDR3 DNA: TGTGCCAACAGCCTCGGACAGACCCAAGAGACCCAGTACTTC. The chain has TRBV7-6 and TRBJ2-5, with TRBD1 as a possible D gene (6 bases). The CDR3 length is 14 residues. Germline values: CDR1 SGHVS, CDR2 FNYEAQ.